Shown below are 10 T cell receptor beta chains from a single sample sequenced in a study of blood T cell repertoires in COVID-19. Using immunoSEQ multiplex PCR, the repertoire was profiled, and TCRdb retains in-frame clones only, with some absent. This table has 300,000 to 400,000 clones, around four fifths appearing once. The sequenced sample consisted of peripheral blood. These receptors all stem from a man aged 25-45 years with active or convalescent COVID-19.

The chain uses TRBV2 and TRBJ2-1; 10 bases match TRBD2. Looked up from germline, CDR1 is SNHLY and CDR2 is FYNNEI. After removal of 10 bases from V and 8 bases from J, the junction contained 11 bases not matched to a gene. There are 14 residues in the CDR3. The CDR3 loop is CAISTSGSEYEQFF. CDR3 nucleotide sequence: TGTGCCATCTCGACTAGCGGGTCCGAGTATGAGCAGTTCTTC.

The chain couples TRBV7-6 to TRBJ2-5; TRBD2 matches 8 bases. The CDR3 loop spans 15 amino acids. Germline V gene data show CDR1 as SGHVS and CDR2 as FNYEAQ. The junction had 10 bases not matched to a gene; V was cut back by 6 bases and J by 4 bases. The CDR3 DNA follows: TGTGCCAGCAGTACCGGGGGGGCCGAGGGAGAGACCCAGTACTTC. Amino acid sequence: CASSTGGAEGETQYF. The variable domain in full, completed from reference TRBV7-6 and TRBJ2-5, reads GAGVSQSPRYKVTKRGQDVALRCDPISGHVSLYWYRQALGQGPEFLTYFNYEAQQDKSGLPNDRFSAERPEGSISTLTIQRTEQRDSAMYRCASSTGGAEGETQYFGPGTRLLVL.

The chain uses TRBV9 and TRBJ1-5, with D tentatively TRBD1 (5 bases). The CDR3 sequence is 15 residues long. CDR1 SGDLS and CDR2 YYNGEE come from the germline V gene. The V end lost 0 bases, the J end lost 7 bases, and 14 bases lay between the germline ends. CDR3 region: CASSVAFGDSQPQHF. The CDR3 region has the DNA TGTGCCAGCAGCGTAGCTTTTGGGGACTCACAGCCCCAGCATTTT.

This chain connects TRBV10-3 to TRBJ2-7, with TRBD2 as a possible D gene (7 bases). V was shortened by 5 bases and J by 0 bases, with 17 bases between the two germline ends. The CDR3 loop spans 16 amino acids. The germline gives CDR1 ENHRY, CDR2 SYGVKD. Here the CDR3 DNA reads TGTGCCATCAGTCAGTTTTCCGGGGGGCTCTCCTACGAGCAGTACTTC. It yields the protein CAISQFSGGLSYEQYF.

This clone was counted between two and nine times. The V gene is TRBV7-9, the J gene TRBJ2-3; D is possibly TRBD1 (5 bases). CDR3 size: 15 residues. Trimming pared 11 bases from V and 0 bases from J, leaving 18 bases between. Per germline, CDR1 SEHNR and CDR2 FQNEAQ (reference sequence). CDR3 loop: CASAGQGTSTDTQYF. DNA for the CDR3: TGTGCCTCCGCCGGGCAGGGCACTAGCACAGATACGCAGTATTTT.

This chain connects TRBV4-2 to TRBJ2-2; 7 nucleotides align to TRBD2. The V and J ends lost 0 bases and 4 bases, in that order; junction bases with no gene match: 11. The CDR3 length is 18 residues. CDR1 LGHNA and CDR2 YNFKEQ come from the germline V gene. In nucleotides, the CDR3 is TGTGCCAGCAGCCAAGATCGAAAAGGCCTAGCGGCCACCGGGGAGCTGTTTTTT. Its translation is CASSQDRKGLAATGELFF.

The gene calls are TRBV5-5 and TRBJ1-5, with D tentatively TRBD1 (6 bases). V was pared by 7 bases and J by 4 bases, with 15 bases between. The CDR3 runs to 14 residues. CDR1 and CDR2 (germline): SGHKS, YYEKEE (reference sequence). The CDR3 DNA is TGTGCCAGCGGACCGGAGGGGGGGAATCAGCCCCAGCATTTT. Amino acids: CASGPEGGNQPQHF. Combining the CDR3 with reference TRBV5-5 and TRBJ1-5 gives the whole variable domain DAGVTQSPTHLIKTRGQQVTLRCSPISGHKSVSWYQQVLGQGPQFIFQYYEKEERGRGNFPDRFSARQFPNYSSELNVNALLLGDSALYLCASGPEGGNQPQHFGDGTRLSIL.

V and J are TRBV6-5 and TRBJ2-1; 9 bases fit TRBD1. Germline loops: CDR1 MNHEY, CDR2 SVGAGI. V lost 4 bases and J lost 5; bases outside the gene matches: 6. The CDR3 has 15 amino acids. The CDR3 nucleotides read TGTGCCAGCAGTTCCCCGGACAGGGGCAACAATGAGCAGTTCTTC. This encodes CASSSPDRGNNEQFF.

The chain links TRBV20-1 to TRBJ1-6; 7 nucleotides match TRBD1. This CDR3 is 14 amino acids long. V was pared by 3 bases and J by 7 bases, with 6 bases of the junction left unmatched. CDR1 and CDR2 (germline): DFQATT, SNEGSKA (reference sequence). The CDR3 protein is CSASKGASNSPLHF. CDR3 coding DNA: TGCAGTGCTAGTAAGGGGGCTTCGAATTCACCCCTCCACTTT.

The chain links TRBV29-1 to TRBJ1-5; possible D gene TRBD1, 6 bases. Germline V CDR1 and CDR2: SQVTM, ANQGSEA. The V and J ends lost 7 bases and 5 bases respectively, with 15 bases between them. The CDR3 has 13 amino acids. This CDR3 reads CSAITGLDQPQHF. The CDR3 coding sequence is TGCAGCGCCATCACAGGGTTGGATCAGCCCCAGCATTTT.